This T cell receptor beta chain derives from a study of shared clonotypes between healthy human individuals. Naive CD8 cells comprised CD45RO-negative, CCR7-positively selected cells, excluding terminally differentiated effector memory CD45RA+ cells. Sequencing was performed with immunoSEQ multiplex PCR; in TCRdb, only in-frame clones are kept and a portion is missing. The sample shows roughly 2.1 million clones, under 95% of them seen only once. The specimen sequenced was naive CD8+ T cells from PBMCs. This TCR came from a man younger than 30 in good health. Some clones in this sample may be carry-over from other donors' samples.

DNA for the CDR3: TGTGCCAGCAGCTTAGAGGCACCTCAGGGGGATGAGCAGTTCTTC. It yields the protein CASSLEAPQGDEQFF. The gene calls are TRBV13 and TRBJ2-1; 7 bases agree with TRBD1. CDR1 and CDR2 (germline): PRHDT, FYEKMQ (reference sequence). There are 15 residues in the CDR3. The J segment lost 8 bases and the V segment lost 1 base, leaving 8 bases of the junction unmatched.